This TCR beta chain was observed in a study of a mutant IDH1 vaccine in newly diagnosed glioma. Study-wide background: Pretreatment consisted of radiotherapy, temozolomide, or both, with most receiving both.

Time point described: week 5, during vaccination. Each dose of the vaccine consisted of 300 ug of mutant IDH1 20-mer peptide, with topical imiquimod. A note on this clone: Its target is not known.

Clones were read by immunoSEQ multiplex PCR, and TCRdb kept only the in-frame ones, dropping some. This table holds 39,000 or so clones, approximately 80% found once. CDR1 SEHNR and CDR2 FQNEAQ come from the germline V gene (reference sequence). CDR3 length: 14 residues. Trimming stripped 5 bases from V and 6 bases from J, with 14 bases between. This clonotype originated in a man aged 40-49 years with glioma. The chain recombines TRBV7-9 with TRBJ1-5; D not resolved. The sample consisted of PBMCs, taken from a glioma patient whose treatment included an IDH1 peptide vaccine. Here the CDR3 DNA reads TGTGCCAGCAGCCAGCAGGATGCTGCTCAGCCCCAGCATTTT. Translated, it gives CASSQQDAAQPQHF.